This T cell receptor (beta chain) was obtained from a study of CD8 T cells in ankylosing spondylitis. Study-wide points: What appeared characteristic of ankylosing spondylitis blood was a TCR beta motif of eight highly homologous variants.

About this clonotype itself: Its specificity is not known.

Trimming took 8 bases from V and 0 from J, leaving 19 bases between them. This CDR3 comprises 16 residues. CDR1 is SEHNR and CDR2 is FQNEAQ in the germline V gene (reference sequence). Quantitative 5'-RACE was performed with molecular barcodes, and it yielded the TCR beta libraries. TCRdb re-called the 5' RACE reads with MiXCR, one entry per CDR3 protein. Of hundreds of thousands of distinct CDR3 sequences in the sample, over 9.5% were seen once. This chain joins TRBV7-9 and TRBJ1-2, with unresolved D. The sequencing input was blood, either unsorted or a sorted T cell fraction (not recorded which). The receptor was derived from a male donor with ankylosing spondylitis. CDR3 DNA: TGTGCCAGCTCCTTAGGCCGTAACGTAGCTAACTATGGCTACACCTTC. The encoded protein is CASSLGRNVANYGYTF.